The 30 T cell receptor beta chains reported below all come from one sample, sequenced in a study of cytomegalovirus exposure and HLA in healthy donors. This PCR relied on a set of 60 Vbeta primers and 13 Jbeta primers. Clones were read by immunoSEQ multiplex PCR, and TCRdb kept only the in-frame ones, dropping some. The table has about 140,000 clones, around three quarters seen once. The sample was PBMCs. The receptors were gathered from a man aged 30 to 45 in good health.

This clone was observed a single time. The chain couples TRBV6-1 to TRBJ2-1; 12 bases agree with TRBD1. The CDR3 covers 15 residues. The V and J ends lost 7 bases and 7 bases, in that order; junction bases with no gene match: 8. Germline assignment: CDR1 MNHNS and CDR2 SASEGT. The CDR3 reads CASKPGQGAVNEQFF. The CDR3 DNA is TGTGCCAGCAAACCGGGACAGGGGGCGGTGAATGAGCAGTTCTTC.

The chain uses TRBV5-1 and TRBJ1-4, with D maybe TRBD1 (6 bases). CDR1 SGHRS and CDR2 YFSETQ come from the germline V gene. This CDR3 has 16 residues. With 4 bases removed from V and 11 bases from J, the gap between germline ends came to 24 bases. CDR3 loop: CASSPNVGGASGKLFF. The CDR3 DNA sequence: TGCGCCAGCAGCCCCAATGTGGGGGGGGCCTCCGGGAAACTGTTTTTT. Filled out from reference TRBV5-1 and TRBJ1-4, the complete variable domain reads KAGVTQTPRYLIKTRGQQVTLSCSPISGHRSVSWYQQTPGQGLQFLFEYFSETQRNKGNFPGRFSGRQFSNSRSEMNVSTLELGDSALYLCASSPNVGGASGKLFFGSGTQLSVL.

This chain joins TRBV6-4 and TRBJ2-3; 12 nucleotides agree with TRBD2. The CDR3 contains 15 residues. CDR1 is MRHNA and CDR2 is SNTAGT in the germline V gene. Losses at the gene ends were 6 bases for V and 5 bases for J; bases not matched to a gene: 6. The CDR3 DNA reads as TGTGCCAGCAGGAGACTAGCGGGAGATGTAGATACGCAGTATTTT. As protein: CASRRLAGDVDTQYF.

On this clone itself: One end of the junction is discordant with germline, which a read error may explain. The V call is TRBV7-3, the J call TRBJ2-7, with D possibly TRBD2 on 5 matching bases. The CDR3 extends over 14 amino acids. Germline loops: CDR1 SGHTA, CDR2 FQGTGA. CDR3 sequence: CASSLTEGSYEQYF. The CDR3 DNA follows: TGTGCCAGCAGCCTAACAGAGGGTTCCTACGAGCAGTACTTC. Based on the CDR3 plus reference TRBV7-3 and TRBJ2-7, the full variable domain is GAGVSQTPSNKVTEKGKYVELRCDPISGHTALYWYRQSLGQGPEFLIYFQGTGAADDSGLPNDRFFAVRPEGSVSTLKIQRTERGDSAVYLCASSLTEGSYEQYFGPGTRLTVT.

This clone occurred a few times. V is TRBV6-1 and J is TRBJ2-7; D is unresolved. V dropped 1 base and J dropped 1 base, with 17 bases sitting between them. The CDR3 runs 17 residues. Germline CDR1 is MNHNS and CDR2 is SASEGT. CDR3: CASSEVSPLDGSYEQYF. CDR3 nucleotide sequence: TGTGCCAGCAGTGAAGTTTCCCCCCTAGACGGATCCTACGAGCAGTACTTC.

The CDR3 nucleotides are TGTGCCTGGAGGTCCGCGTATAGCAATAGCAATCAGCCCCAGCATTTT. This codes for CAWRSAYSNSNQPQHF. V gene TRBV30 combines with J gene TRBJ1-5; no reliable D call. Germline V gene lookup returns CDR1 GTSNPN and CDR2 SVGIG (reference sequence). The CDR3 is made up of 16 amino acids. Deletions cut 3 bases from V and 0 bases from J, with 15 bases between.

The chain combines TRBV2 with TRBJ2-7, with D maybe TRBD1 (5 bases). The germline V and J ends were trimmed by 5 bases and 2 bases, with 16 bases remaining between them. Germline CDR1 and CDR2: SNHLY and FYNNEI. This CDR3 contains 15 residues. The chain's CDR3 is CASSIQGEGPYEQYF. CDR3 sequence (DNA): TGTGCCAGCAGTATCCAGGGCGAAGGGCCCTACGAGCAGTACTTC.

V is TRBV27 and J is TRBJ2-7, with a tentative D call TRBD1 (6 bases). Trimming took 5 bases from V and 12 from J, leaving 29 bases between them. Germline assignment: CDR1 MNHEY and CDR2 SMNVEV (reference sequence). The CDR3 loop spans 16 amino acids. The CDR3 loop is CASSPPGQNRHRVGYF. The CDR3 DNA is TGTGCCAGCAGTCCGCCGGGACAAAATCGTCACCGAGTAGGGTACTTC.

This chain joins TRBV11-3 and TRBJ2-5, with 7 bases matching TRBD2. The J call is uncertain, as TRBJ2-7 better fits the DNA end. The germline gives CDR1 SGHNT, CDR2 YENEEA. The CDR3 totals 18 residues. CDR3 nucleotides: TGTGCCAGCAGCTCCCCGTATGGGATACGGGAGGACTCCTACGAGCAGTACTTC. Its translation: CASSSPYGIREDSYEQYF.

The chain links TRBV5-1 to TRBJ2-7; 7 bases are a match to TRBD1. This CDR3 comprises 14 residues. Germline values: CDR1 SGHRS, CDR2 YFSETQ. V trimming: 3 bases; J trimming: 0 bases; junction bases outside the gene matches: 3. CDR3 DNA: TGCGCCAGCAGCTGGACAGGTAGCTCCTACGAGCAGTACTTC. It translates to CASSWTGSSYEQYF.

Here the CDR3 DNA reads TGTGCCAGCAGCTTAGCCCCGACAGGTGCCTACGAGCAGTACTTC. Its translation: CASSLAPTGAYEQYF. This chain uses TRBV7-6 with TRBJ2-7, with TRBD1 as a possible D gene (6 bases). The CDR3 is made up of 15 amino acids. The V end was cut by 0 bases, the J end by 2 bases, with 11 bases between. The germline CDR1 and CDR2 sequences are SGHVS and FNYEAQ.

Here the CDR3 reads CASSPTGGRSPLHF. The CDR3, as DNA: TGTGCCAGCAGCCCGACAGGGGGTCGTTCACCCCTCCACTTT. The rearrangement links TRBV9 to TRBJ1-6; 9 bases align to TRBD1. Germline assignment: CDR1 SGDLS and CDR2 YYNGEE. After removal of 4 bases from V and 9 bases from J, the junction contained 5 bases not matched to a gene. The CDR3 is 14 amino acids. Variable domain in full (rest from reference TRBV9 and TRBJ1-6): DSGVTQTPKHLITATGQRVTLRCSPRSGDLSVYWYQQSLDQGLQFLIQYYNGEERAKGNILERFSAQQFPDLHSELNLSSLELGDSALYFCASSPTGGRSPLHFGNGTRLTVT.

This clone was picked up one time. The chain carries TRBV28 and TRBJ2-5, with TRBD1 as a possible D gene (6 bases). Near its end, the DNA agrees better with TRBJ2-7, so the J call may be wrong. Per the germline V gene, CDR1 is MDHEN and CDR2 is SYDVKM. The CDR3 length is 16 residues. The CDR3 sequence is CASRPTGWASSYEQYF. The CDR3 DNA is TGTGCCAGCAGACCCACAGGGTGGGCTAGCTCCTACGAGCAGTACTTC.

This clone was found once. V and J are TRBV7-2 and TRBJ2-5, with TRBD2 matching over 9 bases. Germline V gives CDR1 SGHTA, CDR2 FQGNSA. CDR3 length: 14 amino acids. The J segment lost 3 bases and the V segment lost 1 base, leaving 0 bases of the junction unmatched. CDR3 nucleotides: TGTGCCAGCAGCTTAGGACTAGCGGAAGAGACCCAGTACTTC. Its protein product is CASSLGLAEETQYF.

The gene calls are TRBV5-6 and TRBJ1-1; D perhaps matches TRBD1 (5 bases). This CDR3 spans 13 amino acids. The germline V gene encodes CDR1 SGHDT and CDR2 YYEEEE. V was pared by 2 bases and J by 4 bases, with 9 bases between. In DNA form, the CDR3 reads TGTGCCAGCAGCTTAGGGGCCCTCACTGAAGCTTTCTTT. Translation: CASSLGALTEAFF.

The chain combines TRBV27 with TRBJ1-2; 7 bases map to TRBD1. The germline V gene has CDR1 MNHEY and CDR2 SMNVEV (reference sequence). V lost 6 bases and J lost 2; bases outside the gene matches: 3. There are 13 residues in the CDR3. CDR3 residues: CASRPTGNYGYTF. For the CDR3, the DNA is TGTGCCAGCAGACCGACAGGGAACTATGGCTACACCTTC.

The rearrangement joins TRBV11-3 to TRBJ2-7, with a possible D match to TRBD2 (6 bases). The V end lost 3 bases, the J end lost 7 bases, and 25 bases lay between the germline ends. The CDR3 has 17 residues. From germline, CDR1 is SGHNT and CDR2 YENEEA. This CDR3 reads CASSLHSTSRARGEQYF. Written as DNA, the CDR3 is TGTGCCAGCAGCTTGCACAGTACATCAAGGGCTCGGGGGGAGCAGTACTTC.

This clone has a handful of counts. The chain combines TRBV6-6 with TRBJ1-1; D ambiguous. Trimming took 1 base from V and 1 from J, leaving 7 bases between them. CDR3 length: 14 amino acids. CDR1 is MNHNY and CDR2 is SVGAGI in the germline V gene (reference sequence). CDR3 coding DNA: TGTGCCAGCAGTTACTACGAGGCGAACACTGAAGCTTTCTTT. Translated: CASSYYEANTEAFF.

CDR3 nucleotide sequence: TGTGCCAGCAGCGGAAAGGGGCTAGCGGGAGGTGACACCGGGGAGCTGTTTTTT. Amino acids: CASSGKGLAGGDTGELFF. This chain connects TRBV7-2 to TRBJ2-2; 11 bases map to TRBD2. Germline CDR1 and CDR2: SGHTA and FQGNSA. This CDR3 has 18 amino acids. V shed 5 bases, J shed 3 bases, and the junction held 11 bases outside the gene matches.

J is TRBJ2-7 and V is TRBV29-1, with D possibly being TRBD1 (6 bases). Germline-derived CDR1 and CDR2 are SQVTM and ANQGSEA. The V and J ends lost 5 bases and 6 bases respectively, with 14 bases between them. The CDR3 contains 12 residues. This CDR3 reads CSVTRGSGEQYF. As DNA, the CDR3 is TGCAGCGTTACGAGGGGGTCGGGCGAGCAGTACTTC.

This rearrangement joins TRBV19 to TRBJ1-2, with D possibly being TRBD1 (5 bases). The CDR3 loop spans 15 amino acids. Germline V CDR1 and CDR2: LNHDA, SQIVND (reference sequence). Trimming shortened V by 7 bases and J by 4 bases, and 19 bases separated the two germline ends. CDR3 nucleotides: TGTGCCAGTACGGGCCTCACCGGGGGGATCTATGGCTACACCTTC. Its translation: CASTGLTGGIYGYTF.

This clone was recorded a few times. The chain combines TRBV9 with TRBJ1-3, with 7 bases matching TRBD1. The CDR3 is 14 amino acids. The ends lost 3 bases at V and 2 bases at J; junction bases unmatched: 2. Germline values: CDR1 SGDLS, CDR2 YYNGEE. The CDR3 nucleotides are TGTGCCAGCAGCGCCGACAGGGCTGGAAACACCATATATTTT. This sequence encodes CASSADRAGNTIYF.

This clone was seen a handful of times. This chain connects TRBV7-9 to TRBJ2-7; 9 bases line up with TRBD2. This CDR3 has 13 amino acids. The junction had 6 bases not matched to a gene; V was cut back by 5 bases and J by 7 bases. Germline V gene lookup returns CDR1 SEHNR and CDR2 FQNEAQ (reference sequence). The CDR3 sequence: CASSQLGLAEQYF. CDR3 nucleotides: TGTGCCAGCAGCCAACTCGGACTAGCGGAGCAGTACTTC. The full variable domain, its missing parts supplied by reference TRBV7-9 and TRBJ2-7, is DTGVSQNPRHKITKRGQNVTFRCDPISEHNRLYWYRQTLGQGPEFLTYFQNEAQLEKSRLLSDRFSAERPKGSFSTLEIQRTEQGDSAMYLCASSQLGLAEQYFGPGTRLTVT.

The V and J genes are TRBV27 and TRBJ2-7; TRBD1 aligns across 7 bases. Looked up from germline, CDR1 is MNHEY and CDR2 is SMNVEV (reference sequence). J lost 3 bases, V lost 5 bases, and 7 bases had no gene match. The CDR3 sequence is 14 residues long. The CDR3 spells CASSAVAGGYEQYF. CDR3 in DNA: TGTGCCAGCAGTGCCGTAGCAGGGGGCTACGAGCAGTACTTC.

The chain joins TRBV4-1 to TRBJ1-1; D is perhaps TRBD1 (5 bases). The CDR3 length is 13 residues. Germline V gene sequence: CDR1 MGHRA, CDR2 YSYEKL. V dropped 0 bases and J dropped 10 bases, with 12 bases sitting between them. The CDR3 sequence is CASSQDVGGGAFF. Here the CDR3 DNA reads TGCGCCAGCAGCCAAGATGTGGGCGGGGGAGCTTTCTTT.

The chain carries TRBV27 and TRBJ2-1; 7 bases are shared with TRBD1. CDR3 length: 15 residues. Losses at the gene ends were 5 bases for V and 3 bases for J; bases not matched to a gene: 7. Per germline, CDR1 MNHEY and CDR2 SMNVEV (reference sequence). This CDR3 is CASSPGPGGYNEQFF. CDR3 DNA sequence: TGTGCCAGCAGTCCTGGTCCAGGGGGCTACAATGAGCAGTTCTTC.

The CDR3 bases are TGTGCCAGCCTCCCGGGGGGCTCCTACAATGAGCAGTTCTTC. It codes for CASLPGGSYNEQFF. The chain links TRBV28 to TRBJ2-1; 7 nucleotides match TRBD2. The V and J ends lost 8 bases and 0 bases, in that order; junction bases with no gene match: 4. The CDR3 runs 14 residues. Germline CDR1 is MDHEN and CDR2 is SYDVKM. The entire variable domain, with the rest obtained from reference TRBV28 and TRBJ2-1, is as follows: DVKVTQSSRYLVKRTGEKVFLECVQDMDHENMFWYRQDPGLGLRLIYFSYDVKMKEKGDIPEGYSVSREKKERFSLILESASTNQTSMYLCASLPGGSYNEQFFGPGTRLTVL.

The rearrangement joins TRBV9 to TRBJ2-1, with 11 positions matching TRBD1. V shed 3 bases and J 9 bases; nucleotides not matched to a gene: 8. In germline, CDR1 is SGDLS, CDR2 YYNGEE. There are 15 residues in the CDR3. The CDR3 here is CASSAGQGAGGEQFF. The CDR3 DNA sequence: TGTGCCAGCAGCGCCGGACAGGGGGCAGGGGGTGAGCAGTTCTTC.

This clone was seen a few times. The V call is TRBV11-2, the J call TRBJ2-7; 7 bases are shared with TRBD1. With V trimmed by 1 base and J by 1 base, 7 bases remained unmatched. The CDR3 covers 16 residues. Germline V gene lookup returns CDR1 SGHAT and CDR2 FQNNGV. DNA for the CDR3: TGTGCCAGCAGCTTAGGGGTCACAGGGGTTTCCTACGAGCAGTACTTC. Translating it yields CASSLGVTGVSYEQYF. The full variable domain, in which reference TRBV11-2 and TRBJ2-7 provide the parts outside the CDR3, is EAGVAQSPRYKIIEKRQSVAFWCNPISGHATLYWYQQILGQGPKLLIQFQNNGVVDDSQLPKDRFSAERLKGVDSTLKIQPAKLEDSAVYLCASSLGVTGVSYEQYFGPGTRLTVT.

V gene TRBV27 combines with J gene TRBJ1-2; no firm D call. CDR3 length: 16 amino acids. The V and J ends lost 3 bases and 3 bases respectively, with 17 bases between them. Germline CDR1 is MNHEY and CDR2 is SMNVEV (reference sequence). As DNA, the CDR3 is TGTGCCAGCAGTTTTAGGAGTCCCCATACCGACTATGGCTACACCTTC. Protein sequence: CASSFRSPHTDYGYTF.